This note documents a single T cell receptor (beta chain) sequence. The antigen remains undetermined. The sample comes from a study of cytomegalovirus exposure and HLA in healthy donors. The CDR3 extends over 16 amino acids. Per the germline V gene, CDR1 is MNHEY and CDR2 is SMNVEV (reference sequence). V gave up 3 bases and J gave up 7 bases, with 16 bases separating them. TCRdb keeps only in-frame clones here, not all; method: immunoSEQ multiplex PCR. The table shows around 200,000 clones, with approximately 83% occurring only once. General study results and limits: TCR clusters originating in the first cohort tended to co-occur in the 120 validation repertoires, according to a later analysis. The study recorded more than 150 TCR beta chains that were cytomegalovirus-associated.

This clonotype was obtained from a woman under 30 in good health and CMV-seropositive. The chain employs TRBV27 and TRBJ1-6; TRBD1 might be the D (6 bases). Sequenced material: PBMCs. The CDR3 DNA sequence: TGTGCCAGCAGTTTCCGCCGGACAGTGGGGAATTCACCCCTCCACTTT. Translation gives CASSFRRTVGNSPLHF.